The sequence of this T cell receptor (beta chain) was determined in a study of blood T cells in healthy people across ages. Study summary: The template switching approach captured approximately one barcoded beta molecule for every two T cells.

Primed by a sample-barcoded 5' primer and a J-beta primer mix, a second PCR proceeded for 7 to 11 cycles. Each cDNA molecule, via a template-switch adaptor with 12 random nucleotides, was tagged. Using its own MiXCR run on the 5' RACE reads, TCRdb lists one record per CDR3 protein. The profile covers 650,000 to 700,000 distinct CDR3 sequences, with over 40% appearing a single time and around an eighth taken by the ten largest. In its sample, this clonotype was seen a few times. The germline gives CDR1 LGHNA, CDR2 YNFKEQ. The length of the CDR3 is 18 residues. Trimming cost V 2 bases and J 7 bases; bases outside gene matches: 8.

The specimen sequenced was blood. This chain connects TRBV4-2 to TRBJ2-1; 16 bases are shared with TRBD2. This TCR derives from a woman of 80 years or more in good health. The chain's CDR3 is CASSQTGLAGGPRNEQFF. Written as DNA, the CDR3 is TGTGCCAGCAGCCAAACGGGACTAGCGGGAGGGCCTCGAAATGAGCAGTTCTTC.